The present T cell receptor beta chain was sequenced within a study of T-cell reconstitution after alpha-beta-depleted transplantation in children listed by TCRdb under 2016. Regarding the research as a whole: Using TCR repertoire profiling, the study followed T-cell immune reconstitution in a quantitative way in children after TCRalphabeta/CD19-depleted allogeneic hematopoietic cell transplantation.

Taken with the paper, the label for treatment or condition translates to: allogeneic hematopoietic cell transplantation with graft depleted of TCRalphabeta T cells and CD19 B cells. Transplant recipients were children who received TCRalphabeta/CD19-depleted allogeneic hematopoietic cell grafts. V loses 0 bases of germline sequence and J loses 4 bases, and the interval between the two ends is 7 bases. From the cysteine through the phenylalanine, the CDR3 covers 13 amino acids. The sequence is cut down to CDR3 DNA, 39 bases in frame from base 1. The germline V gene provides CDR1 SGDLS and CDR2 YYNGEE. The library was built by means of PCR. Instrument used: Illumina HiSeq 2500. TCR libraries were prepared with molecular barcoding, using unique molecular identifiers to normalize TCRbeta repertoire quantification. Starting from the raw public reads, TCRdb applied fastp trimming at Q25, assembled clones with MiXCR and retained in-frame beta chains. Every CDR3 protein is listed once, alongside the most common genes and DNA of its rows. The sample table contains around 72,000 distinct CDR3 sequences; only one count was recorded for roughly 4.9% of them. Of the sample, about 19% falls within the top ten clones.

This clonotype was found many times. Its antigen has not been determined. The record has no base qualities; no much larger clone is one base away. The study at large found these results: Over the following months the frequencies of hyperexpanded clones went down, and after one year T-cell counts and TCRbeta diversity were mostly credited to newly produced T cells. Apparently early alphabetaT-cell count recovery about two months after transplant reportedly relied on only several hundred rapidly expanded clones derived from non-depleted graft cells. The high TCRbeta diversity at day 60 in some patients was ascribed to recipient T cells and intrathymic progenitors that had survived conditioning.

Specimen: PBMCs, mostly from graft donor cells, collected 180 days after TCRalphabeta/CD19-depleted stem cell transplant. The sequence came from a boy in the first two years of life who had a stem cell transplant for acute myeloid leukemia, so the T cells may come from the graft donor. Here the chain combines TRBV9 and TRBJ1-1, and TRBD1 may be the D gene, going by 6 matching bases. The CDR3 reads as follows: CASSVDRVTEAFF. The nucleotide sequence reads as follows: TGTGCCAGCAGCGTAGACAGGGTCACTGAAGCTTTCTTT.